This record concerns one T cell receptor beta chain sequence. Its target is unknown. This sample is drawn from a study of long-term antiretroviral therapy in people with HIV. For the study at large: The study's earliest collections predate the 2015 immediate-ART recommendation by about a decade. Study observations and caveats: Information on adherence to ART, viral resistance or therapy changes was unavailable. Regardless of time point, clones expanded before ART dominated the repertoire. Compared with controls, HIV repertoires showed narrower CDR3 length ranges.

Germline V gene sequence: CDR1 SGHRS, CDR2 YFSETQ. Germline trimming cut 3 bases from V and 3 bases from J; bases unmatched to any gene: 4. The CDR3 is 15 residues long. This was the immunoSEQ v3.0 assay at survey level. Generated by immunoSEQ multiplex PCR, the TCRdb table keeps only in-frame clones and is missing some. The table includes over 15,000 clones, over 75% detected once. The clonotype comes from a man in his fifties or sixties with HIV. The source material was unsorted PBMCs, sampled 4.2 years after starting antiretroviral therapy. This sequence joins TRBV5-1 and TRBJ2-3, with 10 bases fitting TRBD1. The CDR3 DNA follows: TGCGCCAGCAGCTCCGGGACAGGGGTGACAGATACGCAGTATTTT. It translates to CASSSGTGVTDTQYF.